The next 3 T cell receptor beta chains were all read from a single sample in a study of Graves' ophthalmopathy and Graves' hyperthyroidism. The TCR beta CDR3 regions underwent amplification from RNA transcripts. Second-round multiplex PCR came after first-round RT-PCR with HTBI primers. TCRdb processed the multiplex PCR reads anew with MiXCR; each CDR3 protein has one entry. Among about 410,000 distinct CDR3 sequences listed, around 20% were seen once. Sequenced sample: peripheral blood. The source of these receptors is a woman aged 18-29 years with Graves' ophthalmopathy.

The chain joins TRBV6-2 or TRBV6-3 to TRBJ2-7; D is perhaps TRBD2 (6 bases). The CDR3 has 13 residues. Germline loops: CDR1 MNHEY, CDR2 SVGEGT. V shed 7 bases and J shed 3 bases, with 13 bases lying between them. As DNA, the CDR3 is TGTGCCAGCAAGGAGGACTACCTCTACGAGCAGTACTTC. Translation gives CASKEDYLYEQYF.

This clonotype was picked up many times. CDR3 nucleotides: TGTGCCAGCAGTTTAGGTCGCGACAGGGGGCATGGCTACACCTTC. Translated: CASSLGRDRGHGYTF. V is TRBV12-3 or TRBV12-4 and J is TRBJ1-2; 10 nucleotides align to TRBD1. This CDR3 contains 15 residues. Trimming at V came to 1 base and at J to 6 bases, leaving 5 bases not matched to a gene.

This chain's CDR3 is CASSYNGYSGNTIYF. The CDR3 region has the DNA TGTGCCAGCAGTTACAACGGCTACTCTGGAAACACCATATATTTT. The chain is built from TRBV6-5 and TRBJ1-3, with D unresolved. With 2 bases removed from V and 0 bases from J, the gap between germline ends came to 8 bases. This CDR3 has 15 amino acids. CDR1 and CDR2 (germline): MNHEY, SVGAGI.